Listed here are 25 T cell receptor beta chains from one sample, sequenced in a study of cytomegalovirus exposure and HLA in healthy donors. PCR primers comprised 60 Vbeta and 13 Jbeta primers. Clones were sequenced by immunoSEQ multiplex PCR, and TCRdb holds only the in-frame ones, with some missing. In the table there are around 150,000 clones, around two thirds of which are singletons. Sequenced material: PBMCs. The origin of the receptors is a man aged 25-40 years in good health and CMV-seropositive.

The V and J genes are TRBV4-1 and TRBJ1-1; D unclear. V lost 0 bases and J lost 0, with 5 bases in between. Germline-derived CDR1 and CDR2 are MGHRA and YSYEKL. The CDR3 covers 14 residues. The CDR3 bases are TGCGCCAGCAGCCAAGAGTCCGTGAACACTGAAGCTTTCTTT. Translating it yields CASSQESVNTEAFF.

The CDR3 sequence: CASSFDNGELFF. Written as DNA, the CDR3 is TGTGCCAGCAGTTTCGACAACGGGGAGCTGTTTTTT. The chain employs TRBV28 and TRBJ2-2, with D unresolved. Germline V CDR1 and CDR2: MDHEN, SYDVKM. V was cut by 3 bases and J by 7 bases, with 6 bases left in between. The CDR3 sequence is 12 residues long.

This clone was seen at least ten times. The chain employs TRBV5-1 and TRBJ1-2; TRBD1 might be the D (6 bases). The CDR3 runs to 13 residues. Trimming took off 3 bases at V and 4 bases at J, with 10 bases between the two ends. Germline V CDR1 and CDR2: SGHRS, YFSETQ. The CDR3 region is CASSYGGAYGYTF. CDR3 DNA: TGCGCCAGCAGCTACGGGGGGGCCTATGGCTACACCTTC.

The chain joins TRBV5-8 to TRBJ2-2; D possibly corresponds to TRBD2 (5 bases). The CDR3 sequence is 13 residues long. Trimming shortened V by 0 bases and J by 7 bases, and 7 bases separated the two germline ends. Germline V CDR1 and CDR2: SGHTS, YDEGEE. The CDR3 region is CASSLGRGGELFF. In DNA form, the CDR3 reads TGTGCCAGCAGCTTGGGCCGGGGCGGGGAGCTGTTTTTT.

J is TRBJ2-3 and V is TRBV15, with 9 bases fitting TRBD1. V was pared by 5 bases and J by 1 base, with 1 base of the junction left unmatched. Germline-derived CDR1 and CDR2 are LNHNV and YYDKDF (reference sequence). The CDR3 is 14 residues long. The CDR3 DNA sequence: TGTGCCACCAGCCGGGACAGGGGCACAGATACGCAGTATTTT. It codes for CATSRDRGTDTQYF.

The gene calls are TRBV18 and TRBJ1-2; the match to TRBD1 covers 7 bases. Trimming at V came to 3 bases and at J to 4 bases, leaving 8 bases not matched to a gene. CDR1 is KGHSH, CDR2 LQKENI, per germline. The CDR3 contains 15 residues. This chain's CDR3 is CASSPGDRTVYGYTF. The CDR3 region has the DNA TGTGCCAGCTCACCCGGGGACAGAACAGTCTATGGCTACACCTTC.

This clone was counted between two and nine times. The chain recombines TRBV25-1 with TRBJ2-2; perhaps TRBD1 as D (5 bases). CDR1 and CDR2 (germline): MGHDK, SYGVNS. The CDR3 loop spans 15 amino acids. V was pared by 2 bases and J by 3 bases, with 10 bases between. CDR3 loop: CASSERGRDTGELFF. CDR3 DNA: TGTGCCAGCAGTGAAAGGGGTCGCGACACCGGGGAGCTGTTTTTT.

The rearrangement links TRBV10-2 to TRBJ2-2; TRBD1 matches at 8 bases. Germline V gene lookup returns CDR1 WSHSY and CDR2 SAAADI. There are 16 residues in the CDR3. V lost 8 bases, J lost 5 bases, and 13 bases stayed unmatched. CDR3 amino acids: CASLGQRTGKTGELFF. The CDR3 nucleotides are TGCGCCAGCCTCGGGCAAAGGACAGGGAAGACCGGGGAGCTGTTTTTT.

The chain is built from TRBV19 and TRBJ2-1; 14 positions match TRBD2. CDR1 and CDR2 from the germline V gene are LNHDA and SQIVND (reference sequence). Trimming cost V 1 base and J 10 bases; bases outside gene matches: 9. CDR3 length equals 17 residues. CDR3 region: CASSIGSGLAGGQEQFF. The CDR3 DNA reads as TGTGCCAGTAGTATAGGATCCGGACTAGCGGGAGGTCAGGAGCAGTTCTTC.

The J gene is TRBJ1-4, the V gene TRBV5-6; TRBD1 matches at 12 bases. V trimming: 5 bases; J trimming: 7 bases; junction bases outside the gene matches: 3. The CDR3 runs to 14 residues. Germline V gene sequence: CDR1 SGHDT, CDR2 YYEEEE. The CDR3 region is CASSPGQGAEKLFF. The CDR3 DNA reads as TGTGCCAGCAGTCCGGGACAGGGGGCTGAAAAACTGTTTTTT.

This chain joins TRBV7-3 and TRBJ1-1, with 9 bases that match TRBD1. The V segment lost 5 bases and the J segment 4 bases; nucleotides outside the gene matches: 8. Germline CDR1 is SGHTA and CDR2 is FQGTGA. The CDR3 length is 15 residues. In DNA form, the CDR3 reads TGTGCCAGCAGCCCTACAGGGGGCGAGTCCACTGAAGCTTTCTTT. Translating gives CASSPTGGESTEAFF.

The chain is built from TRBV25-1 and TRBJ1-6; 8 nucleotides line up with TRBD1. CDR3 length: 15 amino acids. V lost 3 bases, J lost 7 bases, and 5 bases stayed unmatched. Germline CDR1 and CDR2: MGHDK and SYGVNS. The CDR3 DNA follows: TGTGCCAGCAGTGACAGGGGGCTAGGGAATTCACCCCTCCACTTT. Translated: CASSDRGLGNSPLHF. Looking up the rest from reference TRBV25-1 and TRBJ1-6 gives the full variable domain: EADIYQTPRYLVIGTGKKITLECSQTMGHDKMYWYQQDPGMELHLIHYSYGVNSTEKGDLSSESTVSRIRTEHFPLTLESARPSHTSQYLCASSDRGLGNSPLHFGNGTRLTVT.

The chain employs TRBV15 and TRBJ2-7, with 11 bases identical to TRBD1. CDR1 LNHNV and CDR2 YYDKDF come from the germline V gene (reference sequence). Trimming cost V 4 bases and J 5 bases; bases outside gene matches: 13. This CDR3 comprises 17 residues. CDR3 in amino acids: CATSKGQGVVRGHEQYF. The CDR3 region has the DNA TGTGCCACCAGCAAGGGACAGGGGGTAGTCAGGGGCCACGAGCAGTACTTC.

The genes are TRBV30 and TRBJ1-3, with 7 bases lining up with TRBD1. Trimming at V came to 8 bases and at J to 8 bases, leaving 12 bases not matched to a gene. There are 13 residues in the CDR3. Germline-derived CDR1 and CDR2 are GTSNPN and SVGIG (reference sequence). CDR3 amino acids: CAGHGTALDTIYF. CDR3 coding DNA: TGTGCCGGCCACGGGACAGCGTTAGACACCATATATTTT.

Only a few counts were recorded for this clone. DNA of the CDR3: TGTGCCAGCAATAAGGACAGGGTTTCCTACGAGCAGTACTTC. It codes for CASNKDRVSYEQYF. The gene calls are TRBV6-5 and TRBJ2-7; the match to TRBD1 covers 8 bases. Germline V lookup: CDR1 MNHEY, CDR2 SVGAGI. Trimming at V came to 7 bases and at J to 1 base, leaving 6 bases not matched to a gene. The length of the CDR3 is 14 residues.

CDR3 sequence: CASSQGLGGDTQYF. The CDR3 DNA is TGTGCCAGCAGCCAAGGTCTAGGGGGAGATACGCAGTATTTT. The V gene is TRBV4-2, the J gene TRBJ2-3; D may be TRBD1 (6 bases). Trimming pared 1 base from V and 5 bases from J, leaving 10 bases between. This CDR3 is 14 amino acids long. Germline assignment: CDR1 LGHNA and CDR2 YNFKEQ.

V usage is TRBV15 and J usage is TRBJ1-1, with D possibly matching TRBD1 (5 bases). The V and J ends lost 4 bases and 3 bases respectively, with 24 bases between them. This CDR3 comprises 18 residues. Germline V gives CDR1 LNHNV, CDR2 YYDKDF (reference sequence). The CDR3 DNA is TGTGCCACCAGCAATAAGGTGTGGGGCAGGGCGGTTGACACTGAAGCTTTCTTT. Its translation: CATSNKVWGRAVDTEAFF.

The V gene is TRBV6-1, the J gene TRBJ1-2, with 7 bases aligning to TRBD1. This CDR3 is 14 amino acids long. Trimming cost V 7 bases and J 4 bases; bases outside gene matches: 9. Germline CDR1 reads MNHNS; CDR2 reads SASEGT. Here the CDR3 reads CASTSGQIFYGYTF. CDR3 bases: TGTGCCAGCACCTCGGGACAGATATTCTATGGCTACACCTTC.

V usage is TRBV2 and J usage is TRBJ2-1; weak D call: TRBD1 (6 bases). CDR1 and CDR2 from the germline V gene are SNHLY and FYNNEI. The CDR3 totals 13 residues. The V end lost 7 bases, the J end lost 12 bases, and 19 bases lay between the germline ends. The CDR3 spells CASIAARQGWQFF. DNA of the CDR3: TGTGCCAGCATCGCCGCCCGGCAGGGGTGGCAGTTCTTC.

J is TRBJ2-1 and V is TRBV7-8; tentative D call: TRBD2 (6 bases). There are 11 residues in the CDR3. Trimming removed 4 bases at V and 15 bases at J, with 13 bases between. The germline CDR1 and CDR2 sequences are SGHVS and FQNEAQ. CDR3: CASSSRDLPFF. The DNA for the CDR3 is TGTGCCAGCAGCTCCCGGGACTTACCGTTCTTC.

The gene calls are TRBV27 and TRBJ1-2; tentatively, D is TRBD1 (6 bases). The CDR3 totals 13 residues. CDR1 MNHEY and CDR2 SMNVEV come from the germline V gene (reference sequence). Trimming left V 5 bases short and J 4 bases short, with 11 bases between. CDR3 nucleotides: TGTGCCAGCAGTACTACAGGGTTCTATGGCTACACCTTC. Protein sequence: CASSTTGFYGYTF.

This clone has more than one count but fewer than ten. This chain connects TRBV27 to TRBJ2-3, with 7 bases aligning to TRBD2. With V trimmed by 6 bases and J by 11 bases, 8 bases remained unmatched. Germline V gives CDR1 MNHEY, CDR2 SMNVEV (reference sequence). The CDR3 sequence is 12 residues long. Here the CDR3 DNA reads TGTGCCAGCAGAGCAAGCGGGAAGGGGCAGTATTTT. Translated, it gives CASRASGKGQYF.

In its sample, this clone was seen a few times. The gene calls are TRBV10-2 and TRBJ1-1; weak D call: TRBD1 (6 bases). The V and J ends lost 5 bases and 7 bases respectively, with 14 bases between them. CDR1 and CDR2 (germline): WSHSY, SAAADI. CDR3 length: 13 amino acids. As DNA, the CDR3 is TGCGCCAGCAGTTTAACAGGGTCTGGTGAAGCTTTCTTT. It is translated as CASSLTGSGEAFF.

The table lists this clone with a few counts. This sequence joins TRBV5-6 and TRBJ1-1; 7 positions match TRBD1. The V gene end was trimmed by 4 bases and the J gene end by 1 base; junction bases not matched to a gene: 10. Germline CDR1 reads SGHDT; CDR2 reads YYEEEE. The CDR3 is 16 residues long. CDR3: CASSLRQGLWNTEAFF. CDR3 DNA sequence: TGTGCCAGCAGCCTAAGACAGGGCTTATGGAACACTGAAGCTTTCTTT.

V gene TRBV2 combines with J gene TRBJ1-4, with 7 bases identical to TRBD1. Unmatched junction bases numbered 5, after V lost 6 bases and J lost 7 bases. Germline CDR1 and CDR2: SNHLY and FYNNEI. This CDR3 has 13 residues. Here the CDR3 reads CASRRQGGEKLFF. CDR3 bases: TGTGCCAGCAGACGACAGGGAGGTGAAAAACTGTTTTTT.